The source of this T cell receptor (beta chain) is a study of T cells in Graves' hyperthyroidism and ophthalmopathy. The CDR3 has 13 residues. Between the trimmed V and J ends, which lost 4 bases and 8 bases, there was a span of 15 bases. The V gene's germline CDR1 is MDHEN and CDR2 SYDVKM. What was amplified from RNA transcripts were TCR beta CDR3 regions. HTBI primers drove first-round RT-PCR of the TCR CDR3. TCRdb re-called the multiplex PCR reads with MiXCR, one entry per CDR3 protein. The sample has more than 300,000 distinct CDR3 sequences, around 20% seen once. This clonotype was seen many times. Its antigen is still unknown. Study-wide results and caveats: Among thyroid clonotypes expanded above 0.001, most also appeared in blood. Ophthalmopathy could be told apart from stable hyperthyroidism with a 13 V-J model. In validation, the model predicted ophthalmopathy. These predictions came a median roughly 7.1 months before onset.

The receptor was derived from a man younger than 35 with Graves' ophthalmopathy. The sequencing sample was made of blood. The rearrangement uses TRBV28 and TRBJ2-7; no clear D. The CDR3 here is CASSSLHISQQYF. In DNA form, the CDR3 reads TGTGCCAGCAGTTCGCTCCACATCTCCCAGCAGTACTTC.